This T cell receptor beta chain was captured by sequencing in a study of shared clonotypes between healthy human individuals. V was trimmed by 0 bases and J by 6 bases, leaving 11 bases between them. The CDR3 contains 15 residues. The germline V gene encodes CDR1 MGHRA and CDR2 YSYEKL. Only in-frame clones appear in the TCRdb table, and some are missing; sequencing was by immunoSEQ multiplex PCR. The table includes 300,000 to 400,000 clones, roughly 87% detected once. The specimen was memory CD8+ T cells sorted from blood. Subset described: CD45RO+ cells pooled with CCR7-negative TemRA cells. This sequence originates from a man aged 18 to 29 in good health. The chain links TRBV4-1 to TRBJ1-4; a possible D gene is TRBD1 (5 bases). CDR3 in amino acids: CASSQDSTGYEKLFF. The CDR3 coding sequence is TGCGCCAGCAGCCAAGATAGCACAGGATATGAAAAACTGTTTTTT.